This T cell receptor beta chain is drawn from a study of blood T cell repertoires in COVID-19. Study information: Donors in Cohort 3 counted as recovered after two negative PCRs, clearance, or symptom resolution. Sample material is recorded as cDNA or gDNA derived from T cells, B-cell-depleted T cells, or PBMCs.

Germline V lookup: CDR1 ENHRY, CDR2 SYGVKD. CDR3 length: 13 amino acids. Trimming took 8 bases from V and 2 from J, leaving 13 bases between them. Participants, roughly 18 to 89 years old, spanned about 26 US areas. Authors' processing steps: Amplification of reference gene primers was used by the study to estimate nucleated cell counts. The protocol was immunoSEQ multiplex PCR, while the TCRdb copy is restricted to in-frame clones and leaves out a portion. Clone size and the V and J calls come from that table; the DNA yielded D and trimming. The sample contains about 210,000 clones, about nine tenths of which appear only once.

This receptor was obtained from a man aged 25 to 40 in a cohort exposed to, infected with or recovered from COVID-19 (not recorded which). Sequenced input: PBMCs or T cells enriched from blood (not recorded which). The rearrangement uses TRBV10-3 and TRBJ2-7; possible D gene TRBD2, 5 bases. CDR3 region: CAISPGGPYEQYF. For the CDR3, the DNA is TGTGCCATCTCCCCTGGAGGTCCCTACGAGCAGTACTTC.